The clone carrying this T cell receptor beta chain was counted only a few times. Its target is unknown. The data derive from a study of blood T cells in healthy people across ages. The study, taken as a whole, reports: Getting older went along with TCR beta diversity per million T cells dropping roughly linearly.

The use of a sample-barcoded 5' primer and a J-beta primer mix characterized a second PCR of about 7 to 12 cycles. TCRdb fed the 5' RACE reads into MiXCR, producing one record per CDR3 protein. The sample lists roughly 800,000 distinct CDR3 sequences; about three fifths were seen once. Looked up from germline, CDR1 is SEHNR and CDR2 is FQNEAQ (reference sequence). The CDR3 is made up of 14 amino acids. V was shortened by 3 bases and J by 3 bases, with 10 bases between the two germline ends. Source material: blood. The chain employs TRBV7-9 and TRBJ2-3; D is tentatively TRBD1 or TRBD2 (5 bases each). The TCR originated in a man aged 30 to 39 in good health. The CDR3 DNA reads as TGTGCCAGCAGCTTGGGACGGACAACAGATACGCAGTATTTT. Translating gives CASSLGRTTDTQYF. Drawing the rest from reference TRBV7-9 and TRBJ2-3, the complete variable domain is DTGVSQNPRHKITKRGQNVTFRCDPISEHNRLYWYRQTLGQGPEFLTYFQNEAQLEKSRLLSDRFSAERPKGSFSTLEIQRTEQGDSAMYLCASSLGRTTDTQYFGPGTRLTVL.